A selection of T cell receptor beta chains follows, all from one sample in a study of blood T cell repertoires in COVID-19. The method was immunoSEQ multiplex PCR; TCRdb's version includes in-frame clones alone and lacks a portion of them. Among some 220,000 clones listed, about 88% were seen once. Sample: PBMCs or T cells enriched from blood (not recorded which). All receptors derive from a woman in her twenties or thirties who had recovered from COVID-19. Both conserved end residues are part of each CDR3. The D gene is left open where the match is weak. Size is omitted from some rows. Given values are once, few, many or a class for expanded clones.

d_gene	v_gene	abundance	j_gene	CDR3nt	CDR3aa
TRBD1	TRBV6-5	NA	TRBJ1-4	TGTGCCAGCAGTTACTTAGGACAGGGGGGTGAAAAACTGTTTTTT	CASSYLGQGGEKLFF
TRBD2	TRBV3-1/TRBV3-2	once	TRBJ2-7	TGTGCCAGCAGCCTCTTGGGGGGGAATAGAGAGTACTTC	CASSLLGGNREYF
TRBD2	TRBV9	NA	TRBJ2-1	TGTGCCAGCAGCGTAGGTCTTAGCGGGGGGGTATTCTCCTACAATGAGCAGTTCTTC	CASSVGLSGGVFSYNEQFF
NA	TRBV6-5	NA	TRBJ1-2	TGTGCCAGCAGTTACGAAGGTCGGGAGAATTTC	CASSYEGRENF
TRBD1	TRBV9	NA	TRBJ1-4	TGTGCCAGCAGCGCAGGGGGCGCCCATGAAAAACTGTTTTTT	CASSAGGAHEKLFF
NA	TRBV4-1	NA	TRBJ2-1	TGCGCCAGCAGCCAAGAGCTCTACCCGAGCTCCTACAATGAGCAGTTCTTC	CASSQELYPSSYNEQFF
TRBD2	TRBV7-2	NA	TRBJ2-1	TGTGCCAGCAGTAAAGCGGGGGACTCCTACAATGAGCAGTTCTTC	CASSKAGDSYNEQFF
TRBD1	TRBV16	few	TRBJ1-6	TGTGCCAGCAGCCCCCGGACAGGGTATTCACCCCTCCACTTT	CASSPRTGYSPLHF
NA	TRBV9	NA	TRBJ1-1	TGTGCCAGCAGCCCATTCGGGGGTTTGAACACTGAAGCTTTCTTT	CASSPFGGLNTEAFF
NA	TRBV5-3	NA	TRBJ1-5	TGTGCCAGAAGCTTGGTGTTGGAGGAGACACTTAATCAGCCCCAGCATTTT	CARSLVLEETLNQPQHF
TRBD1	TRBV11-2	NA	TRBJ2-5	TGTGCCAGCAGCATGGGACAGGGGGAGGGAGAGACCCAGTACTTC	CASSMGQGEGETQYF
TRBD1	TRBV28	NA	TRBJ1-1	TGTGCCAGCAGTTTATGGCAGGGGGCAATTCTCTCTGAAGCTTTCTTT	CASSLWQGAILSEAFF
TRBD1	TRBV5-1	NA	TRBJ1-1	TGCGCCAGCAGCTTGGCCCTGACAGGGGGGAAAGCTTTCTTT	CASSLALTGGKAFF
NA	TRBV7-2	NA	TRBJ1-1	TGTGCCAGCAGCTTAGAACGGGGAAACACTGAAGCTTTCTTT	CASSLERGNTEAFF
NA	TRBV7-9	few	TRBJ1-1	TGTGCCAGCAGCACCGGTATTATGAACACTGAAGCTTTCTTT	CASSTGIMNTEAFF
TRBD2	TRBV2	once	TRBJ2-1	TGTGCCAGCACACTCCGGGACTATACCAATGAGCAGTTCTTC	CASTLRDYTNEQFF
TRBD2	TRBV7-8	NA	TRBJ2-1	TGTGCCAGCAGTTACCAGACTAGCGGGGGGGCGGTGCAGTTCTTC	CASSYQTSGGAVQFF
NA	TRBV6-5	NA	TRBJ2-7	TGTGCCGCGACGAGCCCTACTAGTGGGCAGTACTTC	CAATSPTSGQYF
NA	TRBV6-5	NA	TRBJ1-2	TGTGCCAGCAGTTATTACACTAACTATGGCTACACCTTC	CASSYYTNYGYTF
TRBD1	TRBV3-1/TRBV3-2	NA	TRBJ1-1	TGTGCCAGCAGCCAAGATGTAGGACAGGGCCCGCGAACTGAAGCTTTCTTT	CASSQDVGQGPRTEAFF
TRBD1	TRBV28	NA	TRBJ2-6	TGTGCCAGCAGTAGGACAGGGCCGAGCTCTGGGGCCAACGTCCTGACTTTC	CASSRTGPSSGANVLTF
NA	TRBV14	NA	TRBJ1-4	TGTGCCAGCAGCCAAGCCCCATTGGGGGCTCAAGAAAAACTGTTTTTT	CASSQAPLGAQEKLFF
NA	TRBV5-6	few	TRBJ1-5	TGTGCCAGCAGCTTGGACGGCAGGGTTGCTTTGCCCCAGCATTTT	CASSLDGRVALPQHF
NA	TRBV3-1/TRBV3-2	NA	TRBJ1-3	TGTGCCAGCAGCCAAGACAGCTCTGGAAACACCATATATTTT	CASSQDSSGNTIYF
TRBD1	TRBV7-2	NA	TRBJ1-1	TGTGCCAGCAGCCTGACAGGGGGTACTGAAGCTTTCTTT	CASSLTGGTEAFF
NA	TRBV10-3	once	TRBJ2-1	TGTGCCATCAGTGATGAGGGAATGTGGCAGTTCTTC	CAISDEGMWQFF
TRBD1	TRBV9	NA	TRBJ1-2	TGTGCCAGCAGCGTAGTCTCCCGACAGGGTGGCTACACCTTC	CASSVVSRQGGYTF
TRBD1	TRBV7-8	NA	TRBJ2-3	TGTGCCAGCAGCACCTCCCGGGACAGGGCCTGGTATTTT	CASSTSRDRAWYF
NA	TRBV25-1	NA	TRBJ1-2	TGTGCCAGCAGTGCCGGCCCGTCGGGTGGCTACACCTTC	CASSAGPSGGYTF